The present TCR beta chain was sequenced within a study of blood T cell repertoires in COVID-19. The overall study: The cDNA or gDNA used as material had been derived from T cells, B-cell-depleted T cells, or PBMCs.

Method: immunoSEQ multiplex PCR; TCRdb's copy keeps in-frame clones and lacks some. The data show approximately 130,000 clones, more than 75% seen once. The sample comprised peripheral blood. The sequence came from a man aged 55 to 70 with acute or convalescent COVID-19.

This CDR3 reads CSGGGSVNEEQFF. CDR3 nucleotide sequence: TGCAGCGGGGGGGGTAGCGTTAACGAGGAGCAGTTCTTC. The chain carries TRBV29-1 and TRBJ2-1; 7 bases are a match to TRBD2. V trimming: 7 bases; J trimming: 10 bases; junction bases outside the gene matches: 13. This CDR3 has 13 residues. From germline, CDR1 is SQVTM and CDR2 ANQGSEA.